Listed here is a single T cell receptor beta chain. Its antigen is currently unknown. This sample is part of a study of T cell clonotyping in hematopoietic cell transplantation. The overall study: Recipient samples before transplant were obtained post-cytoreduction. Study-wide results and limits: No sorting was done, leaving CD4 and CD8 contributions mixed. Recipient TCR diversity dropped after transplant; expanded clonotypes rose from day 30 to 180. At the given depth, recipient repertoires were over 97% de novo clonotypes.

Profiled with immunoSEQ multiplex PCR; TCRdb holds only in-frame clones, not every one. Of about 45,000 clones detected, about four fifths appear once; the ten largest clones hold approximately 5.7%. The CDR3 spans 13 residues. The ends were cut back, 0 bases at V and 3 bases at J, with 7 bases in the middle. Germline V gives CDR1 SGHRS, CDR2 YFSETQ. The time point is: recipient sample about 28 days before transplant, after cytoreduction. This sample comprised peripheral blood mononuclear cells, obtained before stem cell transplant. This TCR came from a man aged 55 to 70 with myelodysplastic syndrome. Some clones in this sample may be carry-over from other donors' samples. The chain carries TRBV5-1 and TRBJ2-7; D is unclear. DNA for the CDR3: TGCGCCAGCAGCTTGGGCTCGGGCTACGAGCAGTACTTC. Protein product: CASSLGSGYEQYF.